This entry lists 13 T cell receptor beta chains sequenced from one sample in a study of patients and donors after allogeneic stem cell transplantation. TCRdb reprocessed the RT-PCR reads with MiXCR, giving one entry per CDR3 protein. The sample includes tens of thousands of distinct CDR3 sequences, approximately 5.2% seen only once; the top ten take less than 3%. Specimen: blood, either unsorted or a sorted T cell fraction (not recorded which). The origin of the receptors is a human donor who was either an allogeneic HSCT recipient or a stem cell or donor lymphocyte infusion donor (not recorded which). It is not recorded whose cells these are; they may come from a transplant donor.

This clonotype was seen a handful of times. This rearrangement joins TRBV28 to TRBJ2-5; possible D gene TRBD1, 5 bases. Trimming removed 1 base at V and 2 bases at J, with 8 bases between. The germline CDR1 and CDR2 sequences are MDHEN and SYDVKM. The CDR3 has 14 amino acids. CDR3 residues: CASSLSRAQETQYF. The CDR3 DNA sequence: TGTGCCAGCAGTTTATCCAGGGCTCAAGAGACCCAGTACTTC.

This clonotype was recorded at least ten times. Here the CDR3 reads CASSPRTGDTYGYTF. CDR3 nucleotides: TGTGCCAGCAGCCCTCGGACAGGGGACACCTATGGCTACACCTTC. The chain combines TRBV7-2 with TRBJ1-2; 9 nucleotides match TRBD1. The CDR3 runs to 15 residues. Germline V lookup: CDR1 SGHTA, CDR2 FQGNSA. V shed 5 bases, J shed 4 bases, and the junction held 8 bases outside the gene matches.

This clonotype was observed many times. V usage is TRBV4-1 and J usage is TRBJ1-1, with D perhaps matching TRBD1 (6 bases). V dropped 4 bases and J dropped 8 bases, with 17 bases sitting between them. This CDR3 contains 14 residues. From germline, CDR1 is MGHRA and CDR2 YSYEKL. CDR3 nucleotides: TGCGCCAGCAGCCTTCGGACAGCAGGAGGGGAAGCTTTCTTT. Protein product: CASSLRTAGGEAFF.

At least ten counts were recorded for this clonotype. The V and J genes are TRBV4-2 and TRBJ1-1, with 8 bases that match TRBD1. With V trimmed by 0 bases and J by 5 bases, 8 bases remained unmatched. CDR1 and CDR2 (germline): LGHNA, YNFKEQ. The CDR3 extends over 16 amino acids. The CDR3 loop reads CASSQDPATGETEAFF. DNA for the CDR3: TGTGCCAGCAGCCAAGATCCGGCGACAGGGGAAACTGAAGCTTTCTTT.

This clonotype was seen a few times. The rearrangement links TRBV20-1 to TRBJ2-1, with a possible D match to TRBD2 (5 bases). CDR1 is DFQATT and CDR2 is SNEGSKA in the germline V gene (reference sequence). The CDR3 has 13 amino acids. V was pared by 0 bases and J by 3 bases, with 6 bases between. The CDR3 nucleotides read TGCAGTGCTAGAGACGGGAACTACAATGAGCAGTTCTTC. Translated, it gives CSARDGNYNEQFF.

As for this clonotype: Compared with germline, one end of the junction differs, possibly owing to a read error. The chain carries TRBV5-4 and TRBJ2-7; 9 bases map to TRBD2. Per germline, CDR1 SGHNT and CDR2 YYREEE (reference sequence). There are 14 residues in the CDR3. In DNA, the CDR3 is TGTGCCAGCAGCTTTTGGCGGGAGGGCCCGGGGTTGAACTTC. Translation gives CASSFWREGPGLNF. Full variable domain (outside the CDR3, taken from reference TRBV5-4 and TRBJ2-7): ETGVTQSPTHLIKTRGQQVTLRCSSQSGHNTVSWYQQALGQGPQFIFQYYREEENGRGNFPPRFSGLQFPNYSSELNVNALELDDSALYLCASSFWREGPGLNFGPGTRLTVT.

The gene calls are TRBV19 and TRBJ1-2; TRBD1 matches at 9 bases. CDR3 length: 14 amino acids. CDR1 and CDR2 from the germline V gene are LNHDA and SQIVND (reference sequence). V gave up 4 bases and J gave up 8 bases; unmatched junction bases: 8. CDR3 amino acids: CASSTRDRVGGYTF. As DNA, the CDR3 is TGTGCCAGTAGTACCCGGGACAGGGTAGGAGGCTACACCTTC.

This clonotype was picked up many times. The chain is built from TRBV20-1 and TRBJ1-1; D might be TRBD1 (5 bases). The CDR3 extends over 15 amino acids. CDR1 and CDR2 (germline): DFQATT, SNEGSKA (reference sequence). V lost 6 bases and J lost 11, with 28 bases in between. The CDR3 DNA reads TGCAGTGCCGGGGGTTACGGTTTAGCTGGGGGTGAGGCTTTCTTT. Translating gives CSAGGYGLAGGEAFF.

The chain combines TRBV7-9 with TRBJ2-7, with 8 nucleotides matching TRBD1. The germline gives CDR1 SEHNR, CDR2 FQNEAQ (reference sequence). V trimming: 2 bases; J trimming: 7 bases; junction bases outside the gene matches: 4. The CDR3 is 13 amino acids. CDR3 sequence: CASSLLDRAEQYF. The CDR3 DNA follows: TGTGCCAGCAGCTTATTGGACAGGGCTGAGCAGTACTTC. Filled out from reference TRBV7-9 and TRBJ2-7, the complete variable domain reads DTGVSQNPRHKITKRGQNVTFRCDPISEHNRLYWYRQTLGQGPEFLTYFQNEAQLEKSRLLSDRFSAERPKGSFSTLEIQRTEQGDSAMYLCASSLLDRAEQYFGPGTRLTVT.

This clonotype has a count of ten or more. The genes are TRBV5-4 and TRBJ2-2; TRBD1 aligns across 9 bases. Germline V gene sequence: CDR1 SGHNT, CDR2 YYREEE (reference sequence). This CDR3 comprises 17 residues. Trimming at V came to 2 bases and at J to 6 bases, leaving 11 bases not matched to a gene. The CDR3 nucleotides read TGTGCCAGCAGCTTCTTACAGGGGGCGAGCGCAGCCGGGGAGCTGTTTTTT. The encoded protein is CASSFLQGASAAGELFF.

V usage is TRBV27 and J usage is TRBJ2-3; 9 bases match TRBD2. Germline V gene data show CDR1 as MNHEY and CDR2 as SMNVEV (reference sequence). The CDR3 totals 15 residues. J gave up 1 base and V 3 bases, and 2 bases lay outside the gene matches. The CDR3 DNA follows: TGTGCCAGCAGTTTTAGCGGGGGCCGCACAGATACGCAGTATTTT. Translating it yields CASSFSGGRTDTQYF.

The chain couples TRBV3-1 to TRBJ1-4; 8 bases agree with TRBD1. V gave up 0 bases and J gave up 2 bases; unmatched junction bases: 5. Germline assignment: CDR1 LGHDT and CDR2 YNNKEL (reference sequence). The length of the CDR3 is 17 residues. The CDR3 here is CASSQETQGATNEKLFF. DNA of the CDR3: TGTGCCAGCAGCCAAGAAACCCAGGGGGCTACTAATGAAAAACTGTTTTTT.

V is TRBV4-1 and J is TRBJ1-4; D is undetermined. The CDR3 spans 16 residues. The ends were cut back, 4 bases at V and 0 bases at J, with 12 bases in the middle. Germline values: CDR1 MGHRA, CDR2 YSYEKL. The DNA of the CDR3 is TGCGCCAGCAGCCTTATCGGGCCAGCAACTAATGAAAAACTGTTTTTT. This sequence encodes CASSLIGPATNEKLFF.